This TCR beta chain derives from a study of cytomegalovirus exposure and HLA in healthy donors. Study outcomes and limitations: Certain indistinguishable V segments, among them TRBV6-2 and TRBV6-3, were excluded. According to a later analysis, most TCR beta chains associated with CMV appeared HLA-restricted. A highly shared variant cluster was judged a likely technical artifact.

Per the germline V gene, CDR1 is MNHNS and CDR2 is SASEGT. The CDR3 is 13 amino acids. Trimming removed 5 bases from V and 4 bases from J, with 11 bases in between. PCR was performed using 60 Vbeta and 13 Jbeta primers. Only in-frame clones appear in the TCRdb table, and some are missing; sequencing was by immunoSEQ multiplex PCR. The repertoire holds tens of thousands of clones, with about 80% as singletons. On this clone: Antigen: not known.

Source material: PBMCs. The TCR originated in a woman aged 45-65 years in good health and CMV-seropositive. The chain uses TRBV6-1 and TRBJ1-2; weak D call: TRBD1 (6 bases). CDR3 nucleotides: TGTGCCAGCAGTCAGGGGTTTAGCTATGGCTACACCTTC. This encodes CASSQGFSYGYTF.